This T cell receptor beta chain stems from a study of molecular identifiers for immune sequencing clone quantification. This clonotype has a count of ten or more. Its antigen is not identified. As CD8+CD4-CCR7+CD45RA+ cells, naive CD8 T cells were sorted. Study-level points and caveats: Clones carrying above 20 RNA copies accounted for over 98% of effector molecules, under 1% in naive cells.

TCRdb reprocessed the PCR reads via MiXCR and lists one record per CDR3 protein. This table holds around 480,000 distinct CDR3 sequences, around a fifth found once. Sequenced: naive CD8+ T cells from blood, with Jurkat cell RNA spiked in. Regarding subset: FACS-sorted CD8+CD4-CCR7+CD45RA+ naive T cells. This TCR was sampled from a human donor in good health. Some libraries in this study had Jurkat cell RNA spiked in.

CDR3 coding DNA: TGTGCCAGTAGTATGGGTCCCTCCTACGAGCAGTACTTC. This translates into CASSMGPSYEQYF. The gene calls are TRBV19 and TRBJ2-7; D gene unclear. The CDR3 is 13 residues long. CDR1 is LNHDA, CDR2 SQIVND, per germline (reference sequence). The V end was cut by 3 bases, the J end by 0 bases, with 6 bases between.